These 11 T cell receptor beta chains were sequenced from one sample in a study of T cell repertoires in cytomegalovirus infection. In TCRdb, the reads were re-called with MiXCR into one record per CDR3 protein. The sample holds a few hundred thousand distinct CDR3 sequences, over 7.5% seen once. What was sequenced was PBMCs. The receptors were gathered from a human donor in good health (CMV status not recorded). Some clones in this sample may be carry-over from other donors' samples.

The table lists this clonotype with a count of one. With a much larger clone just one base away, this may be a read error. V gene TRBV7-9 combines with J gene TRBJ1-2; 7 positions match TRBD1. The CDR3 extends over 16 amino acids. Per germline, CDR1 SEHNR and CDR2 FQNEAQ (reference sequence). CDR3 DNA sequence: TGTGCCAGGAGCTCCCGGGACAGCCTCCCGGGGGGTGGCTACACCTTC. Residues: CARSSRDSLPGGGYTF.

This clonotype was found a few times. The chain links TRBV19 to TRBJ2-5, with 9 bases aligning to TRBD2. CDR3 size: 17 residues. J lost 5 bases, V lost 9 bases, and 19 bases had no gene match. Looked up from germline, CDR1 is LNHDA and CDR2 is SQIVND (reference sequence). The CDR3 sequence is CASRPGRAGGPGETQYF. CDR3 sequence (DNA): TGTGCCAGCCGACCCGGGCGAGCGGGGGGTCCGGGGGAGACCCAGTACTTC.

This clonotype was counted many times. This chain joins TRBV12-3 or TRBV12-4 and TRBJ2-1; TRBD2 agrees at 8 bases. The CDR3 loop spans 16 amino acids. The trim removed 7 bases at V and 5 bases at J, leaving 13 bases unmatched. The CDR3 loop reads CASTSLAGGGDNEQFF. The CDR3 DNA is TGTGCCAGCACCTCCCTGGCGGGGGGAGGTGACAATGAGCAGTTCTTC.

This clonotype was counted ten times or more. This sequence joins TRBV7-2 and TRBJ2-7; D remains unclear. The CDR3 length is 14 residues. Germline V gene data show CDR1 as SGHTA and CDR2 as FQGNSA. Trimming left V 0 bases short and J 7 bases short, with 13 bases between. CDR3 residues: CASSLAPPLGEQYF. The CDR3 region has the DNA TGTGCCAGCAGCTTAGCTCCTCCCCTTGGGGAGCAGTACTTC.

In this sample, this clonotype turned up a few times. The V gene is TRBV7-9, the J gene TRBJ2-6; D possibly corresponds to TRBD2 (6 bases). The CDR3 is 15 residues long. The germline V gene encodes CDR1 SEHNR and CDR2 FQNEAQ (reference sequence). V dropped 6 bases and J dropped 1 base, with 10 bases sitting between them. The CDR3 loop is CASRVGRSGANVLTF. The CDR3 nucleotides read TGTGCCAGCAGAGTGGGGAGGTCTGGGGCCAACGTCCTGACTTTC.

This clonotype was seen at least ten times. The V gene is TRBV27, the J gene TRBJ1-5; no clear D gene. V lost 0 bases and J lost 0, with 6 bases in between. This CDR3 comprises 15 residues. Germline CDR1 and CDR2: MNHEY and SMNVEV (reference sequence). The CDR3 region is CASSLSDYSNQPQHF. Written as DNA, the CDR3 is TGTGCCAGCAGTTTATCGGATTATAGCAATCAGCCCCAGCATTTT.

This clonotype showed up just a few times. One junction end does not reproduce the germline sequence, and a read error may be involved. The chain joins TRBV4-1 to TRBJ1-6; possibly TRBD1 for D (6 bases). From germline, CDR1 is MGHRA and CDR2 YSYEKL. This CDR3 spans 15 amino acids. CDR3: CASSQDGQGPVPLHF. The DNA for the CDR3 is TGTGCCAGCAGCCAAGATGGTCAGGGGCCCGTGCCCCTCCACTTT.

In this sample, this clonotype turned up many times. The chain joins TRBV7-2 to TRBJ1-4; D remains unclear. CDR1 is SGHTA, CDR2 FQGNSA, per germline. V dropped 3 bases and J dropped 3 bases, with 11 bases sitting between them. The CDR3 totals 15 residues. CDR3 in amino acids: CASSFYRSSNEKLFF. The DNA of the CDR3 is TGTGCCAGCAGCTTTTACAGAAGTTCTAATGAAAAACTGTTTTTT.

The table lists this clonotype with a few counts. The genes are TRBV2 and TRBJ2-7, with D tentatively TRBD1 (6 bases). Trimming removed 1 base from V and 9 bases from J, with 10 bases in between. The germline V gene has CDR1 SNHLY and CDR2 FYNNEI. The CDR3 has 12 amino acids. The CDR3, as DNA: TGTGCCAGCAGTGAAGTAATGGACAGGCAGTACTTC. This gives the protein CASSEVMDRQYF.

In its sample, this clonotype was seen many times. A read error may account for a junction end that differs from germline. The chain carries TRBV28 and TRBJ2-7, with D possibly TRBD2 on 8 matching bases. CDR1 is MDHEN, CDR2 SYDVKM, per germline. This CDR3 comprises 15 residues. CDR3 protein: CASSLDGRGSGSSNF. DNA for the CDR3: TGTGCCAGCAGTTTAGATGGCAGGGGGAGCGGGAGTTCAAACTTC.

In regard to this clonotype: This may come from a read error, since a much larger clone is one base off. A read error is likely, as this CDR3 ends without the conserved phenylalanine or tryptophan. The chain combines TRBV7-6 with TRBJ1-2; TRBD1 might be the D (5 bases). Germline CDR1 is SGHVS and CDR2 is FNYEAQ. With 5 bases removed from V and 4 bases from J, the gap between germline ends came to 14 bases. The CDR3 length is 14 residues. The CDR3 DNA reads as TGTGCCAGCAGCAGAGGGGCGCAGGGCTATGGCTACACCTTA. It is translated as CASSRGAQGYGYTL.